The 10 T cell receptor beta chains below come from one sample, sequenced in a study of shared clonotypes between healthy human individuals (dated by TCRdb to the early 2020s). CD8 naive samples were obtained by positive selection for CCR7 among CD45RO-negative cells, yielding a CD45RA+CCR7+ population from which TemRA cells were excluded. Libraries were constructed by the immunoSEQ multiplex PCR assay. This is the immuneACCESS table as TCRdb keeps it, with only in-frame sequences that have V and J called. A part of the clones is gone; compared with another copy, unresolved V genes explain less than half, and the rest is unexplained. This sample gives millions of clones in total; about 95% of them show up just once. The ten largest account for around 1.1% of the sample. Sequencing was done on a sample of naive CD8+ T cells sorted from blood. Explained via the paper, the cell subset or site label denotes: CD45RA+CCR7+. The receptors come from a man aged 18 to 35 in good health.

This clone was recorded only once. The CDR3 nucleotides are TGTGCCAGCAGTTACGAGCCCGGACCCTACGAGCAGTACTTC. Amino acid sequence: CASSYEPGPYEQYF. The chain recombines TRBV6-5 with TRBJ2-7; D unclear. The CDR3 has 14 residues. Germline CDR1 is MNHEY and CDR2 is SVGAGI. Trimming removed 2 bases from V and 2 bases from J, with 10 bases in between.

The rearrangement uses TRBV7-3 and TRBJ2-1; maybe TRBD2 (5 bases). The V and J ends lost 5 bases and 0 bases respectively, with 11 bases between them. This CDR3 has 15 amino acids. Per the germline V gene, CDR1 is SGHTA and CDR2 is FQGTGA. The CDR3 spells CASSVGLSSYNEQFF. The CDR3 DNA reads TGTGCCAGCAGCGTAGGACTTAGCTCCTACAATGAGCAGTTCTTC.

CDR3 in DNA: TGTGCCAGCAGTTACCTCCGAGACAGGGGATACAATGAGCAGTTCTTC. The encoded protein is CASSYLRDRGYNEQFF. This rearrangement joins TRBV6-5 to TRBJ2-1, with 8 bases fitting TRBD1. The CDR3 consists of 16 residues. Germline CDR1 reads MNHEY; CDR2 reads SVGAGI. Unmatched junction bases numbered 7, after V lost 2 bases and J lost 4 bases.

This rearrangement joins TRBV29-1 to TRBJ1-5, with no clear D. Germline-derived CDR1 and CDR2 are SQVTM and ANQGSEA. V was trimmed by 4 bases and J by 5 bases, leaving 15 bases between them. This CDR3 region has 14 residues. The CDR3 reads CSVALGPSDQPQHF. Here the CDR3 DNA reads TGCAGCGTTGCCCTGGGTCCATCGGATCAGCCCCAGCATTTT.

The rearrangement joins TRBV2 to TRBJ1-2, with TRBD1 as a possible D gene (5 bases). The CDR3 length is 15 residues. The V gene lost 3 bases and the J gene lost 4 bases, with 15 bases spanning the gap. Germline lookup yields CDR1 SNHLY and CDR2 FYNNEI. The CDR3 nucleotides read TGTGCCAGCAGTGAGCACCCGGGGGATGCCTATGGCTACACCTTC. Translation gives CASSEHPGDAYGYTF.

CDR3: CASSVGQGGFTEAFF. As DNA, the CDR3 is TGTGCCAGCAGCGTTGGACAGGGTGGGTTCACTGAAGCTTTCTTT. The chain employs TRBV9 and TRBJ1-1, with 8 bases fitting TRBD1. Losses at the gene ends were 2 bases for V and 4 bases for J; bases not matched to a gene: 7. The CDR3 runs 15 residues. CDR1 SGDLS and CDR2 YYNGEE come from the germline V gene.

The rearrangement joins TRBV7-9 to TRBJ2-4; 11 nucleotides match TRBD1. The germline V gene has CDR1 SEHNR and CDR2 FQNEAQ (reference sequence). With V trimmed by 5 bases and J by 15 bases, 6 bases remained unmatched. CDR3 length equals 12 residues. As DNA, the CDR3 is TGTGCCAGCAGCGGCGGGACAGGGGGTCTGTACTTC. It specifies CASSGGTGGLYF.

The chain joins TRBV2 to TRBJ1-2; D call uncertain. V lost 2 bases and J lost 8, with 27 bases in between. The CDR3 extends over 18 amino acids. The V gene's germline CDR1 is SNHLY and CDR2 FYNNEI. The CDR3 DNA reads TGTGCCAGCAGTGAATCGGACCTGTTCTCTCAGTATGCCGAGGGCTACACCTTC. This encodes CASSESDLFSQYAEGYTF.

This chain joins TRBV30 and TRBJ1-3; unclear D gene. The CDR3 loop spans 15 amino acids. Trimming left V 0 bases short and J 0 bases short, with 9 bases between. Germline CDR1 and CDR2: GTSNPN and SVGIG (reference sequence). In DNA, the CDR3 is TGTGCCTGGAGTGTCCCAGGCCCCTCTGGAAACACCATATATTTT. Its protein is CAWSVPGPSGNTIYF.

Comments on this clone: The junction departs from the called germline gene at one end, perhaps through a read error. The chain carries TRBV2 and TRBJ1-6; D is unresolved. This CDR3 comprises 15 residues. The germline V gene encodes CDR1 SNHLY and CDR2 FYNNEI. CDR3 sequence reads: CASGDRTAYNSPLHF. For the CDR3, the DNA is TGTGCCAGCGGTGATCGGACGGCATATAATTCACCCCTCCACTTT.